These 27 T cell receptor beta chains share one sample of origin, sequenced in a study of blood T cell repertoires in COVID-19. Clones were read by immunoSEQ multiplex PCR, and TCRdb kept only the in-frame ones, dropping some. Of around 310,000 clones listed, around 89% are singletons. Sequencing input: peripheral blood. The receptors here all came from a woman aged 40-49 years with COVID-19, enrolled during active disease.

The chain joins TRBV2 to TRBJ1-1; TRBD1 matches at 11 bases. This CDR3 region has 14 residues. The junction had 3 bases not matched to a gene; V was cut back by 8 bases and J by 1 base. Germline V lookup: CDR1 SNHLY, CDR2 FYNNEI. CDR3 sequence reads: CASAGTGGNTEAFF. The CDR3 DNA sequence: TGTGCCAGCGCCGGGACAGGGGGGAACACTGAAGCTTTCTTT.

The chain employs TRBV7-3 and TRBJ2-7; the D gene is possibly TRBD1 (6 bases). This CDR3 is built from 13 residues. Germline V gene lookup returns CDR1 SGHTA and CDR2 FQGTGA. The V gene lost 4 bases and the J gene lost 6 bases, with 13 bases spanning the gap. The CDR3 loop reads CASSYDRSSEQYF. The CDR3, as DNA: TGTGCCAGCAGCTACGACAGGAGCAGCGAGCAGTACTTC.

The rearrangement uses TRBV6-5 and TRBJ2-1; the match to TRBD2 covers 9 bases. This CDR3 has 15 residues. V gave up 6 bases and J gave up 0 bases; unmatched junction bases: 3. CDR1 MNHEY and CDR2 SVGAGI come from the germline V gene. The CDR3 here is CASRREGSSYNEQFF. Here the CDR3 DNA reads TGTGCCAGCAGGCGGGAGGGGAGCTCCTACAATGAGCAGTTCTTC.

The rearrangement links TRBV7-2 to TRBJ1-6; possibly TRBD1 for D (5 bases). This CDR3 spans 15 amino acids. V was shortened by 1 base and J by 7 bases, with 11 bases between the two germline ends. Germline V gene data show CDR1 as SGHTA and CDR2 as FQGNSA. The CDR3 sequence is CASSLGGQRNSPLHF. CDR3 DNA sequence: TGTGCCAGCAGCTTAGGTGGACAAAGAAATTCACCCCTCCACTTT.

The chain recombines TRBV18 with TRBJ1-1; D unclear. V lost 3 bases, J lost 1 base, and 9 bases lay in between. The germline V gene encodes CDR1 KGHSH and CDR2 LQKENI. This CDR3 has 14 amino acids. The CDR3 is CASSPGSWNTEAFF. The CDR3 nucleotides are TGTGCCAGCTCACCGGGCAGTTGGAACACTGAAGCTTTCTTT. Looking up the rest from reference TRBV18 and TRBJ1-1 gives the full variable domain: NAGVMQNPRHLVRRRGQEARLRCSPMKGHSHVYWYRQLPEEGLKFMVYLQKENIIDESGMPKERFSAEFPKEGPSILRIQQVVRGDSAAYFCASSPGSWNTEAFFGQGTRLTVV.

The V gene is TRBV5-1, the J gene TRBJ2-1; the match to TRBD1 covers 10 bases. The germline V gene encodes CDR1 SGHRS and CDR2 YFSETQ. The V gene end was trimmed by 2 bases and the J gene end by 6 bases; junction bases not matched to a gene: 14. The CDR3 contains 18 residues. As DNA, the CDR3 is TGCGCCAGCAGCTTCCGACAGGGGGCCTCGGTCGCCTCCAATGAGCAGTTCTTC. It codes for CASSFRQGASVASNEQFF.

The chain is built from TRBV2 and TRBJ2-4; 13 nucleotides line up with TRBD2. CDR1 SNHLY and CDR2 FYNNEI come from the germline V gene. V was clipped by 2 bases and J by 6 bases; unmatched bases: 7. There are 17 residues in the CDR3. The CDR3 DNA follows: TGTGCCAGCAGTGAAAAACTAGCGGGGGGGCCAAGAAACATTCAGTACTTC. Encoded protein: CASSEKLAGGPRNIQYF.

The V call is TRBV7-2, the J call TRBJ2-5; TRBD1 matches at 8 bases. Germline CDR1 SGHTA, CDR2 FQGNSA. The CDR3 totals 15 residues. The junction had 12 bases not matched to a gene; V was cut back by 3 bases and J by 9 bases. The CDR3 sequence: CASSFSTGGGFAQYF. The CDR3 nucleotides read TGTGCCAGCAGCTTTAGTACAGGGGGAGGTTTCGCCCAGTACTTC.

About this clone itself: At the DNA level, this CDR3 is encoded by other sequences in the same sample as well. The V call is TRBV28, the J call TRBJ1-5; TRBD1 matches 9 bases. Trimming at V came to 8 bases and at J to 7 bases, leaving 9 bases not matched to a gene. The CDR3 totals 14 residues. Per germline, CDR1 MDHEN and CDR2 SYDVKM. CDR3 region: CASSSGQGSQPQHF. CDR3 nucleotide sequence: TGTGCCAGCTCGAGTGGACAGGGGAGCCAGCCCCAGCATTTT.

V and J are TRBV27 and TRBJ1-5; D not resolved. This CDR3 is 13 amino acids long. The germline gives CDR1 MNHEY, CDR2 SMNVEV (reference sequence). V was clipped by 3 bases and J by 2 bases, with 5 bases between them. CDR3 region: CASSFRGNQPQHF. DNA of the CDR3: TGTGCCAGCAGTTTTCGAGGCAATCAGCCCCAGCATTTT.

The chain couples TRBV11-3 to TRBJ1-6, with 7 bases matching TRBD1. The CDR3 is 15 amino acids. CDR1 is SGHNT and CDR2 is YENEEA in the germline V gene. Trimming took 5 bases from V and 9 from J; bases not matched to a gene: 10. CDR3 in DNA: TGTGCCAGCAGCCTCCCAGGGGACAGAAGTTCACCCCTCCACTTT. Translating it yields CASSLPGDRSSPLHF.

The chain has TRBV28 and TRBJ1-2; the match to TRBD1 covers 8 bases. CDR3 length equals 15 residues. V trimming: 6 bases; J trimming: 4 bases; junction bases outside the gene matches: 10. The germline gives CDR1 MDHEN, CDR2 SYDVKM. CDR3 DNA: TGTGCCAGCAGCCCCTCCCGGACAGGGAGCTATGGCTACACCTTC. It yields the protein CASSPSRTGSYGYTF.

V usage is TRBV20-1 and J usage is TRBJ2-2; D ambiguous. Germline CDR1 reads DFQATT; CDR2 reads SNEGSKA (reference sequence). The germline V and J ends were trimmed by 3 bases and 3 bases, with 2 bases remaining between them. The CDR3 has 11 amino acids. In nucleotides, the CDR3 is TGCAGTGCTAGCTACACCGGGGAGCTGTTTTTT. This encodes CSASYTGELFF.

This chain links TRBV27 with TRBJ1-1; 7 bases align to TRBD1. Germline V gene lookup returns CDR1 MNHEY and CDR2 SMNVEV (reference sequence). CDR3 size: 17 residues. V shed 1 base and J 4 bases; nucleotides not matched to a gene: 12. The DNA of the CDR3 is TGTGCCAGCAGTTTATTAATGACAGTGGCAGGGGGCACTGAAGCTTTCTTT. It is translated as CASSLLMTVAGGTEAFF.

V and J are TRBV24-1 and TRBJ2-1, with 9 bases identical to TRBD1. With 0 bases clipped from V and 0 bases from J, the junction kept 8 bases outside the gene matches. CDR1 is KGHDR and CDR2 is SFDVKD in the germline V gene. CDR3 length: 19 amino acids. The CDR3 sequence is CATSDLGTGRLSSYNEQFF. The CDR3 DNA follows: TGTGCCACCAGTGATTTGGGGACAGGGCGGCTGAGCTCCTACAATGAGCAGTTCTTC.

The chain's CDR3 is CASTSVDTEAFF. CDR3 DNA sequence: TGTGCCAGCACCTCAGTCGACACTGAAGCTTTCTTT. The chain combines TRBV28 with TRBJ1-1, with no clear D. The CDR3 covers 12 residues. Between the trimmed V and J ends, which lost 7 bases and 3 bases, there was a span of 9 bases. Germline assignment: CDR1 MDHEN and CDR2 SYDVKM.

The table lists this clone with a count of one. This chain links TRBV19 with TRBJ1-2, with 9 bases lining up with TRBD1. Germline V gene data show CDR1 as LNHDA and CDR2 as SQIVND (reference sequence). The CDR3 is made up of 13 amino acids. J was trimmed by 6 bases and V by 5 bases; bases with no gene match: 4. The CDR3, as DNA: TGTGCCAGTAGTTTCCGGGACAGGGATGGCTACACCTTC. This gives the protein CASSFRDRDGYTF. The whole variable domain, remainder taken from reference TRBV19 and TRBJ1-2, is DGGITQSPKYLFRKEGQNVTLSCEQNLNHDAMYWYRQDPGQGLRLIYYSQIVNDFQKGDIAEGYSVSREKKESFPLTVTSAQKNPTAFYLCASSFRDRDGYTFGSGTRLTVV.

Only one count was recorded for this clone. The V gene is TRBV30, the J gene TRBJ1-1, with D hard to call. This CDR3 has 16 amino acids. CDR1 and CDR2 (germline): GTSNPN, SVGIG (reference sequence). V lost 3 bases to trimming and J lost 4 bases, with 21 bases between them. The CDR3 loop is CAWSDKGRREGTEAFF. The CDR3 nucleotides read TGTGCCTGGAGCGATAAAGGTAGGAGGGAAGGCACTGAAGCTTTCTTT.

The genes are TRBV6-5 and TRBJ2-5; D gene unclear. Germline V gene data show CDR1 as MNHEY and CDR2 as SVGAGI. This CDR3 is 15 amino acids long. Trimming removed 5 bases from V and 0 bases from J, with 13 bases in between. The CDR3 region has the DNA TGTGCCAGCAGTCCGATATTACAGTACCAAGAGACCCAGTACTTC. Translating it yields CASSPILQYQETQYF.

The chain couples TRBV19 to TRBJ1-5; D is undetermined. Deletions cut 3 bases from V and 7 bases from J, with 13 bases between. Germline assignment: CDR1 LNHDA and CDR2 SQIVND (reference sequence). This CDR3 has 14 amino acids. CDR3 DNA sequence: TGTGCCAGTAGTATCAGTGGTCCGGGGCAGCCCCAGCATTTT. This codes for CASSISGPGQPQHF.

The chain employs TRBV19 and TRBJ2-2, with 7 bases that match TRBD1. Germline CDR1 reads LNHDA; CDR2 reads SQIVND (reference sequence). The CDR3 length is 15 residues. V shed 10 bases and J 7 bases; nucleotides not matched to a gene: 15. CDR3 bases: TGTGCCACTGACACGGGACAGCTACCTTTCGGGGAGCTGTTTTTT. Translated: CATDTGQLPFGELFF.

J is TRBJ2-1 and V is TRBV11-2; D is unclear. The ends were cut back, 7 bases at V and 9 bases at J, with 10 bases in the middle. This CDR3 is built from 11 residues. Germline CDR1 SGHAT, CDR2 FQNNGV. The CDR3 protein is CASTRLGEQFF. CDR3 DNA sequence: TGTGCCAGCACTAGGCTTGGTGAGCAGTTCTTC.

This clone was counted a single time. V is TRBV12-3 or TRBV12-4 and J is TRBJ1-2; D call uncertain. Trimming shortened V by 7 bases and J by 0 bases, and 9 bases separated the two germline ends. The CDR3 is 13 amino acids. The CDR3 DNA sequence: TGTGCCAGCATCCGGGAGGCTAACTATGGCTACACCTTC. Its translation: CASIREANYGYTF.

The V gene is TRBV5-1, the J gene TRBJ2-7, with TRBD2 identical over 7 bases. V gave up 4 bases and J gave up 6 bases; unmatched junction bases: 19. Germline assignment: CDR1 SGHRS and CDR2 YFSETQ. CDR3 length equals 17 residues. CDR3 DNA: TGCGCCAGCAGCGGCCGATTTTCGGCGGGAGCTGTTGGCGAGCAGTACTTC. It yields the protein CASSGRFSAGAVGEQYF.

V usage is TRBV28 and J usage is TRBJ1-4, with D perhaps TRBD1 (5 bases). The CDR3 is 14 residues long. Germline V gene sequence: CDR1 MDHEN, CDR2 SYDVKM. V lost 6 bases and J 4 bases, leaving 12 bases between the germline ends. The CDR3 DNA reads TGTGCCAGCAGCCTCGACAGAGTTAATGAAAAACTGTTTTTT. Translating it yields CASSLDRVNEKLFF.

This chain uses TRBV6-2 or TRBV6-3 with TRBJ2-2; tentative D call: TRBD1 (6 bases). V was cut by 0 bases and J by 5 bases, with 16 bases left in between. Germline V gene data show CDR1 as MNHEY and CDR2 as SVGEGT. The CDR3 is made up of 17 amino acids. The CDR3 DNA reads TGTGCCAGCAGTTACTCGTTCTGGGCAGGGGTAACCGGGGAGCTGTTTTTT. This sequence encodes CASSYSFWAGVTGELFF.

The J gene is TRBJ2-7, the V gene TRBV5-1, with a tentative D call TRBD1 (6 bases). The CDR3 has 14 residues. From germline, CDR1 is SGHRS and CDR2 YFSETQ. Trimming cost V 3 bases and J 1 base, with 11 bases left between them. CDR3 in amino acids: CASSSRDTSYEQYF. The CDR3 region has the DNA TGCGCCAGCAGCTCACGGGACACATCCTACGAGCAGTACTTC.